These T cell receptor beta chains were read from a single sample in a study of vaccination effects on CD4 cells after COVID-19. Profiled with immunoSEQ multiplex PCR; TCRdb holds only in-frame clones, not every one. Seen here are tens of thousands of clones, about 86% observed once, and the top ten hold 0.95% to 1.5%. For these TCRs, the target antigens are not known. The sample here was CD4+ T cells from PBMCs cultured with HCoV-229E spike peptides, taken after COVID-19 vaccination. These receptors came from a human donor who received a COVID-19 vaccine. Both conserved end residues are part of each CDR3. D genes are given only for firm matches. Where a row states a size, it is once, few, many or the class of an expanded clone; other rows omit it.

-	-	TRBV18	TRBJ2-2	TGTGCCAGCTCCCCTAGAGGCACCGGGGAGCTGTTTTTT	CASSPRGTGELFF
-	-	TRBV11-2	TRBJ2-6	TGTGCCAGCAGCCGCAGGGTATCTGGGGCCAACGTCCTGACTTTC	CASSRRVSGANVLTF
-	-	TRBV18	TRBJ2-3	TGTGCCAGCTCACCGTCGGATACGCAGTATTTT	CASSPSDTQYF
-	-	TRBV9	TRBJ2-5	TGTGCCAGCAGCGCATATATCTCCGAGACCCAGTACTTC	CASSAYISETQYF
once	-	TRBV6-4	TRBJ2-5	TGTGCCAGCAGTGACTTCTGCGATCAAGAGACCCAGTACTTC	CASSDFCDQETQYF
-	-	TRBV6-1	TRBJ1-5	TGTGCCAGCAGTGAAGCAGGACTGAACAATCAGCCCCAGCATTTT	CASSEAGLNNQPQHF
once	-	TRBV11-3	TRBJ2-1	TGTGCCAGCAGCTTAGGGACGGGGGGCCGCCTTGGGGATGAGCAGTTCTTC	CASSLGTGGRLGDEQFF
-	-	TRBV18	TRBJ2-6	TGTGCCAGCACCTCCATCGGCCCTAGCTCTGGGGCCAACGTCCTGACTTTC	CASTSIGPSSGANVLTF
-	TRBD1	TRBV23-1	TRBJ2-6	TGCGCCAGCAGTCAATCGCCGACAGGGAAGTGGGCCAACGTCCTGACTTTC	CASSQSPTGKWANVLTF
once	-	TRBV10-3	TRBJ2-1	TGTGCCATCAGCCCCTTGGGGGGGGCAGGGGATGAGCAGTTCTTC	CAISPLGGAGDEQFF
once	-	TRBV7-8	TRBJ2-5	TGTGCCAGCAGCCGCAGATATCTGGAGACCCAGTACTTC	CASSRRYLETQYF
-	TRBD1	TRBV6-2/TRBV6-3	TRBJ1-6	TGTGCCAGCAGCCGAGGACAGGGGGATAATTCACCCCTCCACTTT	CASSRGQGDNSPLHF
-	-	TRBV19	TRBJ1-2	TGTGCCAGTAGTAGGGGGGGCGCGTATGGCTACACCTTC	CASSRGGAYGYTF
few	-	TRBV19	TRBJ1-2	TGTGCCAGTAGACGTTCCGGGACATCGGTCGATGGCTACACCTTC	CASRRSGTSVDGYTF
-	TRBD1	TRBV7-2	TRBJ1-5	TGTGCCAGCAGCCCTCAGGACAGGGCCTCACAGCCCCAGCATTTT	CASSPQDRASQPQHF
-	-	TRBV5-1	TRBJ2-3	TGCGCCAGCAGCACGTTCCAAGAGGCGGGCACAGATACGCAGTATTTT	CASSTFQEAGTDTQYF
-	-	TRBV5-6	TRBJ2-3	TGTGCCAGCAGCTGGGGAAACCCAGCGGAGTCCACAGATACGCAGTATTTT	CASSWGNPAESTDTQYF
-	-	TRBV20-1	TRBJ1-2	TGCAGTGCTGGCTATGGCTACACCTTC	CSAGYGYTF
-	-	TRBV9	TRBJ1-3	TGTGCCAGCAGCCCGATCAGCTCTGGAAACACCATATATTTT	CASSPISSGNTIYF
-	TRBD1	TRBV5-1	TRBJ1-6	TGCGCCAGCAGCTTGAACCTCCCGACACAGGGGGGTTCACCCCTCCACTTT	CASSLNLPTQGGSPLHF
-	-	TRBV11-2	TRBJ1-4	TGTGCCAGCAGCTTGGGTTATAATGAAAAACTGTTTTTT	CASSLGYNEKLFF
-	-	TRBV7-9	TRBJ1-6	TGTGCCAGCAGCTTAGAGGCCCTGAATTCACCCCTCCACTTT	CASSLEALNSPLHF
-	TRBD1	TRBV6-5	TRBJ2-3	TGTGCCAGCGGACCCGGACAGGGGGCCACAGATACGCAGTATTTT	CASGPGQGATDTQYF
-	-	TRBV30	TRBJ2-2	TGTGCCTGGAGTAATAGCAACACCGGGGAGCTGTTTTTT	CAWSNSNTGELFF
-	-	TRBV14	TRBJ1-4	TGTGCCAGCAGCCAAGGAACAGGGATTAATAATGAAAAACTGTTTTTT	CASSQGTGINNEKLFF
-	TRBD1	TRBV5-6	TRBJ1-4	TGTGCCAGCAGCTTTAGACAGGGGGCCAGTAATGAAAAACTGTTTTTT	CASSFRQGASNEKLFF
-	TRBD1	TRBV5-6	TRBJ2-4	TGTGCCAGCAGCCATGGACAGGGGGCCAGTTGGTTC	CASSHGQGASWF
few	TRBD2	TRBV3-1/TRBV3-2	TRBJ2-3	TGTGCCAGCAGCCGATCAACTAGCGGAGATACGCAGTATTTT	CASSRSTSGDTQYF
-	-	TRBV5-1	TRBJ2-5	TGCGCCAGCAGTTTCGTGGGGGGCCAAGAGACCCAGTACTTC	CASSFVGGQETQYF
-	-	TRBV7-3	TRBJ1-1	TGTGCCAGCAGCCTCGACAGGTACACTGAAGCTTTCTTT	CASSLDRYTEAFF
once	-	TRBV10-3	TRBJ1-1	TGTGCCATCAAAGGGGATCGTAGAGGTTCTGAAGCTTTCTTT	CAIKGDRRGSEAFF